This TCR beta chain was captured by sequencing in a study of regulatory T cells in long-lasting Graves disease. Study findings and constraints: Persistent patients shared more public clonotypes (around 2,500) than newly diagnosed patients (approximately 1,000). Not thyroid tissue but only peripheral blood was studied.

From germline, CDR1 is MNHEY and CDR2 SVGAGI. The CDR3 sequence is 16 residues long. Both iRepertoire HTBI primers and Arm-PCR of CDR3 regions were used to build the TCR beta libraries. TCRdb re-analysed the multiplex PCR reads in MiXCR, keeping a single row per CDR3 protein. The data show roughly 530,000 distinct CDR3 sequences, 16% seen once. Time point described: newly diagnosed GD, antithyroid drugs for less than 3 months. After RNA was extracted from PBMCs, the TCR library was made from it. As regards this clonotype: The antigen remains unidentified. A much larger clonotype is one base distant, so this may be a read error.

These sequences were also reported in another study, on T cells in Graves' hyperthyroidism and ophthalmopathy. As that report states: Blood held most thyroid clonotypes expanded above 0.001 frequency.

The chain recombines TRBV6-5 with TRBJ2-5, with 9 bases identical to TRBD2. Sequencing was performed on peripheral blood mononuclear cells (PBMCs), taken at new diagnosis, from a patient treated with antithyroid drugs. The TCR was taken from a woman aged 35-60 years with Graves disease. The CDR3 DNA is TGTGCCAGCAGTCACTCTCCAGCGGGGGGAAGAGAGACCCAGTACTTC. This encodes CASSHSPAGGRETQYF.